A single sample is the source of the 12 T cell receptor beta chains below, sequenced in a study of shared clonotypes between healthy human individuals. TCRdb keeps only in-frame clones here, not all; method: immunoSEQ multiplex PCR. The table has a few hundred thousand clones, roughly 91% seen once. Material: memory CD8+ T cells sorted from blood. Subset here: CD45RO+ cells pooled with CCR7-negative TemRA cells. The receptors were sampled from a man between 18 and 35 years old in good health.

Here the CDR3 reads CASNEPAKGGPYEQYF. CDR3 nucleotide sequence: TGTGCCAGCAACGAACCGGCCAAAGGGGGTCCCTACGAGCAGTACTTC. This chain links TRBV7-9 with TRBJ2-7; a weak D match, TRBD1 (6 bases). The germline gives CDR1 SEHNR, CDR2 FQNEAQ (reference sequence). V was trimmed by 7 bases and J by 2 bases, leaving 21 bases between them. The CDR3 contains 16 residues.

This chain uses TRBV6-5 with TRBJ1-1; D unresolved. V gave up 6 bases and J gave up 2 bases, with 4 bases separating them. The CDR3 has 11 amino acids. Per germline, CDR1 MNHEY and CDR2 SVGAGI. CDR3 residues: CASRSNTEAFF. In nucleotides, the CDR3 is TGTGCCAGCAGGTCAAACACTGAAGCTTTCTTT.

This chain joins TRBV7-9 and TRBJ2-7, with D hard to call. The ends were cut back, 0 bases at V and 4 bases at J, with 7 bases in the middle. The CDR3 spans 13 residues. Germline V lookup: CDR1 SEHNR, CDR2 FQNEAQ (reference sequence). The CDR3 DNA follows: TGTGCCAGCAGCTTAGCATCAGAGTACGAGCAGTACTTC. Protein: CASSLASEYEQYF.

This chain connects TRBV27 to TRBJ1-2; no definite D call. V was pared by 4 bases and J by 8 bases, with 14 bases between. Looked up from germline, CDR1 is MNHEY and CDR2 is SMNVEV (reference sequence). This CDR3 contains 13 residues. DNA for the CDR3: TGTGCCAGCAGTTATCGAGGGATGTGGGGCTACACCTTC. This sequence encodes CASSYRGMWGYTF.

This rearrangement joins TRBV15 to TRBJ2-3; 8 nucleotides line up with TRBD1. Trimming took 5 bases from V and 3 from J; bases not matched to a gene: 4. CDR1 LNHNV and CDR2 YYDKDF come from the germline V gene (reference sequence). The CDR3 is made up of 14 amino acids. CDR3 coding DNA: TGTGCCACCAGCGAATGGACAGGGACAGATACGCAGTATTTT. Protein product: CATSEWTGTDTQYF.

The chain links TRBV9 to TRBJ1-1; 9 positions agree with TRBD1. Germline CDR1 is SGDLS and CDR2 is YYNGEE. CDR3 length: 16 amino acids. V dropped 4 bases and J dropped 0; count of bases not matched to a gene: 7. CDR3 nucleotides: TGTGCCAGCAGCCCAGGACAGGGGCGGTTGAACACTGAAGCTTTCTTT. It specifies CASSPGQGRLNTEAFF.

The chain links TRBV11-2 to TRBJ1-2; D remains unclear. V shed 1 base and J shed 7 bases, with 10 bases lying between them. The CDR3 contains 13 residues. The germline CDR1 and CDR2 sequences are SGHAT and FQNNGV. Here the CDR3 reads CASSLVVGGGYTF. The CDR3 DNA is TGTGCCAGCAGCTTAGTTGTAGGTGGTGGCTACACCTTC.

The rearrangement uses TRBV5-8 and TRBJ1-6; D is possibly TRBD1 (5 bases). V gave up 0 bases and J gave up 9 bases, with 10 bases separating them. Germline lookup yields CDR1 SGHTS and CDR2 YDEGEE. The CDR3 is 14 residues long. In nucleotides, the CDR3 is TGTGCCAGCAGCTTGGGGCAGGGTGGTTCACCCCTCCACTTT. Translated: CASSLGQGGSPLHF.

This clone was counted a single time. This chain connects TRBV10-3 to TRBJ2-2; TRBD1 might be the D (6 bases). V gave up 11 bases and J gave up 1 base, with 11 bases separating them. Germline assignment: CDR1 ENHRY and CDR2 SYGVKD. The CDR3 is 13 amino acids. As DNA, the CDR3 is TGTGCCTCTTTGACAGGGAACACCGGGGAGCTGTTTTTT. It specifies CASLTGNTGELFF.

The CDR3 loop reads CASSQGGYTEAFF. The CDR3 DNA reads TGTGCCAGCAGCCAAGGAGGGTACACTGAAGCTTTCTTT. The chain employs TRBV14 and TRBJ1-1; D is undetermined. The germline V gene has CDR1 SGHDN and CDR2 FVKESK. The V gene lost 1 base and the J gene lost 3 bases, with 6 bases spanning the gap. This CDR3 is built from 13 residues. Full variable domain (outside the CDR3, taken from reference TRBV14 and TRBJ1-1): EAGVTQFPSHSVIEKGQTVTLRCDPISGHDNLYWYRRVMGKEIKFLLHFVKESKQDESGMPNNRFLAERTGGTYSTLKVQPAELEDSGVYFCASSQGGYTEAFFGQGTRLTVV.

The CDR3 DNA reads as TGCGCCAGCAGCCAACTACAGGGGCTTCAGTATGGCTACACCTTC. Translating gives CASSQLQGLQYGYTF. The rearrangement uses TRBV4-1 and TRBJ1-2, with 7 bases identical to TRBD1. CDR3 length: 15 residues. The V gene's germline CDR1 is MGHRA and CDR2 YSYEKL. Trimming cost V 2 bases and J 5 bases; bases outside gene matches: 8.

The CDR3: CASSIAAGGVNEQFF. As DNA, the CDR3 is TGTGCCAGTAGTATAGCGGCGGGAGGTGTCAATGAGCAGTTCTTC. The chain uses TRBV19 and TRBJ2-1; TRBD2 agrees at 8 bases. The CDR3 spans 15 residues. Germline V gene data show CDR1 as LNHDA and CDR2 as SQIVND (reference sequence). V dropped 1 base and J dropped 6; count of bases not matched to a gene: 5.